The clone carrying this T cell receptor beta chain was recorded a few times. This sample was taken from a study of cytomegalovirus exposure and HLA in healthy donors. With 60 Vbeta and 13 Jbeta primers, the PCR was carried out. Assay used: immunoSEQ multiplex PCR; TCRdb lists only in-frame clones, some missing. The sample records around 41,000 clones, under 60% being singletons. The sample comprised PBMCs. The TCR originated in a man aged 55 to 70 in good health and CMV-seronegative.

The CDR3 DNA reads as TGTGCCAGCAGCTTGGGCCAGAGGAATCAGCCCCAGCATTTT. Protein: CASSLGQRNQPQHF. The V call is TRBV5-6, the J call TRBJ1-5, with no clear D. This CDR3 region has 14 residues. The germline V gene has CDR1 SGHDT and CDR2 YYEEEE. V dropped 0 bases and J dropped 4 bases, with 8 bases sitting between them. Full variable domain (missing parts from reference TRBV5-6 and TRBJ1-5): DAGVTQSPTHLIKTRGQQVTLRCSPKSGHDTVSWYQQALGQGPQFIFQYYEEEERQRGNFPDRFSGHQFPNYSSELNVNALLLGDSALYLCASSLGQRNQPQHFGDGTRLSIL.